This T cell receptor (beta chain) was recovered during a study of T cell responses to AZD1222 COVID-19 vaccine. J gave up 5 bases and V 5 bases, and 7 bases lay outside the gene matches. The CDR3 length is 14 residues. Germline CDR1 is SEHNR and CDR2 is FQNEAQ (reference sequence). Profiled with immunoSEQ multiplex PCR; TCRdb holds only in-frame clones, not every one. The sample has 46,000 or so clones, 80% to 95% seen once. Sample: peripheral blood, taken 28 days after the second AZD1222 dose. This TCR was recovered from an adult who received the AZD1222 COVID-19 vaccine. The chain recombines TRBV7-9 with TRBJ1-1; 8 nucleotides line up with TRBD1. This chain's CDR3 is CASSPWTGQTEAFF. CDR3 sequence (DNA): TGTGCCAGCAGCCCGTGGACAGGGCAGACTGAAGCTTTCTTT. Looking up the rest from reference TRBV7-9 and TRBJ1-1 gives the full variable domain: DTGVSQNPRHKITKRGQNVTFRCDPISEHNRLYWYRQTLGQGPEFLTYFQNEAQLEKSRLLSDRFSAERPKGSFSTLEIQRTEQGDSAMYLCASSPWTGQTEAFFGQGTRLTVV.